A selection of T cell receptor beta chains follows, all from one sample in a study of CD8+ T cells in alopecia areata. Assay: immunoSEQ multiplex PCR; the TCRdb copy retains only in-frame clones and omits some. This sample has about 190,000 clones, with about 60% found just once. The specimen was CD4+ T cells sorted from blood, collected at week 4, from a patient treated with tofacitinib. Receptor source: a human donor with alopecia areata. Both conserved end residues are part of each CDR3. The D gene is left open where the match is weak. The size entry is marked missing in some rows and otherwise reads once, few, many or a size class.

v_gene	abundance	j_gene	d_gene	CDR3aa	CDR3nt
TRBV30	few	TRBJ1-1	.	CAWSSSKEAFF	TGTGCCTGGAGTAGTTCCAAAGAAGCTTTCTTT
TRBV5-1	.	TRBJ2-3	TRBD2	CASSLSREADTQYF	TGCGCCAGCAGCTTGTCCCGGGAGGCAGATACGCAGTATTTT
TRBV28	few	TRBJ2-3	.	CASNTDSNTDTQYF	TGTGCCAGCAACACGGACAGTAACACAGATACGCAGTATTTT
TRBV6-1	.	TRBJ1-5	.	CAGQGGGNQPQHF	TGTGCCGGGCAAGGCGGAGGCAATCAGCCCCAGCATTTT
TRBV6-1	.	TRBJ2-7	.	CASSKGRAAYEQYF	TGTGCCAGCAGTAAAGGACGGGCAGCCTACGAGCAGTACTTC
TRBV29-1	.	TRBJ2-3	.	CSVEGGQGGADTQYF	TGCAGCGTTGAAGGCGGCCAGGGGGGAGCAGATACGCAGTATTTT
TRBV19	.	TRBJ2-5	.	CASRSSGLETQYF	TGTGCCAGTAGGAGTTCGGGGTTAGAGACCCAGTACTTC
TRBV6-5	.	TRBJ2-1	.	CASSLGVRTFF	TGTGCCAGCAGCCTAGGGGTTCGCACGTTCTTC
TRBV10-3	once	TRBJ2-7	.	CAISESTSFDEQYF	TGTGCCATCAGTGAGTCTACTAGCTTTGACGAGCAGTACTTC
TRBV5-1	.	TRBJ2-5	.	CASSLGDLQGQYF	TGCGCCAGCAGCTTGGGAGACCTTCAGGGGCAGTACTTC
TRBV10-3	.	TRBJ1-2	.	CAIRAGYTF	TGTGCCATCAGGGCCGGCTACACCTTC
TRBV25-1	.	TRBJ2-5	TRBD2	CASSPGPGGDQETQYF	TGTGCCAGCAGTCCGGGACCGGGGGGGGATCAAGAGACCCAGTACTTC
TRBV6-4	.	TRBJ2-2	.	CASSEISETGELFF	TGTGCCAGCAGTGAAATTAGTGAGACCGGGGAGCTGTTTTTT
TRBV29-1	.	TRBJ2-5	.	CSVEGKGTQETQYF	TGCAGCGTTGAGGGTAAAGGGACTCAAGAGACCCAGTACTTC
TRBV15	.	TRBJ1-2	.	CATSSFTSYGYTF	TGTGCCACCAGCAGTTTTACGAGCTATGGCTACACCTTC
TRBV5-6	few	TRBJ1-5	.	CASSFSGSGNQPQHF	TGTGCCAGCAGCTTTAGCGGGTCAGGCAATCAGCCCCAGCATTTT
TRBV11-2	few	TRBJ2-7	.	CASSPSLTGGVYEQYF	TGTGCCAGCAGCCCCTCATTAACTGGGGGAGTCTACGAGCAGTACTTC
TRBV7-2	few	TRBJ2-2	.	CASSLYGPNTGELFF	TGTGCCAGCAGCTTATATGGACCGAACACCGGGGAGCTGTTTTTT
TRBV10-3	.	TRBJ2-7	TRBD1	CAISAGQRYEQYF	TGTGCCATCAGTGCGGGACAGCGATACGAGCAGTACTTC
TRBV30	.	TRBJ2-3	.	CAWSVRQGGYQQTQYF	TGTGCCTGGAGTGTACGTCAGGGGGGTTACCAGCAGACGCAGTATTTT
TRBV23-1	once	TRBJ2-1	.	CARALAGKTYNEQFF	TGCGCCAGAGCATTAGCAGGGAAAACCTACAATGAGCAGTTCTTC
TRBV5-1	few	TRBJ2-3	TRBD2	CASSQRVAGGPSDTQYF	TGCGCCAGCAGCCAAAGAGTAGCGGGAGGGCCCTCGGATACGCAGTATTTT
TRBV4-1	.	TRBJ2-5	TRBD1	CASSNIQGVQETQYF	TGCGCCAGCAGCAACATACAGGGGGTACAAGAGACCCAGTACTTC
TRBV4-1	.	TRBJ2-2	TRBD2	CASSSRLAGPSNTGELFF	TGCGCCAGCAGCTCGAGACTAGCGGGACCCTCAAACACCGGGGAGCTGTTTTTT
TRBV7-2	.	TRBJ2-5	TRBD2	CASSSGTSGSGVQETQYF	TGTGCCAGCAGCTCCGGGACTAGCGGGAGTGGCGTACAAGAGACCCAGTACTTC
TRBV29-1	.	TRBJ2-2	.	CSEAGSQGTGELFF	TGCAGCGAGGCAGGCAGTCAGGGCACCGGGGAGCTGTTTTTT
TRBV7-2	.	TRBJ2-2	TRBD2	CASSQVVSVGGPGELFF	TGTGCCAGCAGCCAAGTGGTTTCGGTGGGAGGGCCCGGGGAGCTGTTTTTT
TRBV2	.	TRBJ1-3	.	CASSLNDAGNTIYF	TGTGCCAGCAGCCTAAATGACGCTGGAAACACCATATATTTT